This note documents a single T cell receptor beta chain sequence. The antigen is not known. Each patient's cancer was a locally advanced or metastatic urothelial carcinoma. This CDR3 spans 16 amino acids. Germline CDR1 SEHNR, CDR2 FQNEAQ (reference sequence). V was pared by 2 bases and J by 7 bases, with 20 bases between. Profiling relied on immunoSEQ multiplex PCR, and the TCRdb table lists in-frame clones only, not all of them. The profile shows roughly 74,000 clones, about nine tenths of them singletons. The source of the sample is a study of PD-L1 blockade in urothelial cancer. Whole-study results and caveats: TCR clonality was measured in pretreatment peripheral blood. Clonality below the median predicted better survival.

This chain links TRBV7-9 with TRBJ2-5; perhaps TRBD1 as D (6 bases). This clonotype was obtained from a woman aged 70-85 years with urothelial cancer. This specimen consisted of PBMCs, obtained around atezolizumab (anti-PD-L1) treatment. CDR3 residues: CASSLFLGRGRATQYF. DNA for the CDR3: TGTGCCAGCAGCTTATTCCTTGGCAGGGGTCGTGCGACCCAGTACTTC.